This is a list of T cell receptor beta chains from one sample in a study of cytomegalovirus exposure and HLA in healthy donors. The protocol was immunoSEQ multiplex PCR, while the TCRdb copy is restricted to in-frame clones and leaves out a portion. The profile shows more than 85,000 clones, 55% to 75% of them singletons. The sequenced material came from PBMCs. The receptors derive from a woman aged 70-85 years in good health and CMV-seropositive. Both conserved end residues are part of each CDR3. D genes are given only for firm matches. Size tells how often a clone was seen (once, few, many) or the class of an expanded clone, and some rows leave it out.

d_gene,j_gene,abundance,v_gene,CDR3aa,CDR3nt
NA,TRBJ2-5,NA,TRBV10-3,CASAEGGQETQYF,TGTGCCTCGGCCGAGGGTGGCCAAGAGACCCAGTACTTC
TRBD1,TRBJ2-7,few,TRBV2,CASSLQGRYEQYF,TGTGCCAGCAGTTTACAGGGGAGATACGAGCAGTACTTC
TRBD1,TRBJ1-1,NA,TRBV19,CASSDGTGTVGTEAFF,TGTGCCAGTAGTGACGGGACAGGAACGGTAGGCACTGAAGCTTTCTTT
NA,TRBJ2-7,NA,TRBV4-2,CASSPDNTVAYEQYF,TGTGCCAGCAGCCCCGACAACACGGTGGCCTACGAGCAGTACTTC
TRBD1,TRBJ2-5,few,TRBV30,CAWSPQGQGQYF,TGTGCCTGGAGTCCCCAGGGACAGGGGCAGTACTTC
TRBD1,TRBJ1-1,few,TRBV6-6,CASSKNRGQNEAFF,TGTGCCAGCAGTAAAAACAGGGGGCAAAATGAAGCTTTCTTT
NA,TRBJ1-3,NA,TRBV2,CASTPFGNTIYF,TGTGCCAGCACCCCCTTTGGAAACACCATATATTTT
NA,TRBJ1-2,NA,TRBV10-1,CASSENSYGYTF,TGCGCCAGCAGTGAAAATAGCTATGGCTACACCTTC
NA,TRBJ1-1,NA,TRBV29-1,CSVTAGTKNTEAFF,TGCAGCGTAACGGCAGGAACCAAGAACACTGAAGCTTTCTTT
TRBD2,TRBJ2-1,NA,TRBV30,CAWSPGVAGGYNEQFF,TGTGCCTGGAGTCCCGGGGTAGCGGGGGGGTACAATGAGCAGTTCTTC
NA,TRBJ1-1,NA,TRBV11-2,CASSLIQGDTEAFF,TGTGCCAGCAGCTTGATACAGGGAGACACTGAAGCTTTCTTT
NA,TRBJ1-4,few,TRBV7-2,CASSLLGGATNEKLFF,TGTGCCAGCAGCTTACTAGGGGGTGCAACTAATGAAAAACTGTTTTTT
NA,TRBJ1-2,NA,TRBV6-1,CASSGGLGYGYTF,TGTGCCAGCAGTGGGGGGCTGGGCTATGGCTACACCTTC
TRBD2,TRBJ2-1,once,TRBV6-4,CASSKGLAGATGGDEQFF,TGTGCCAGCAGTAAAGGACTAGCGGGGGCCACCGGAGGAGATGAGCAGTTCTTC
NA,TRBJ1-3,NA,TRBV9,CASSVRPGLPQDTIYF,TGTGCCAGCAGCGTTAGACCGGGACTCCCGCAGGACACCATATATTTT
NA,TRBJ1-2,NA,TRBV30,CAGDRQLNYGYTF,TGTGCCGGGGATAGACAGTTAAACTATGGCTACACCTTC
TRBD2,TRBJ2-3,NA,TRBV19,CASSVLGGGVTDTQYF,TGTGCCAGTAGTGTCCTTGGGGGGGGAGTCACAGATACGCAGTATTTT
TRBD1,TRBJ2-1,NA,TRBV2,CASRKGTGLSNEQFF,TGTGCCAGCAGGAAGGGGACAGGGCTGTCCAATGAGCAGTTCTTC
TRBD1,TRBJ1-2,NA,TRBV4-2,CASSQDQGDLYGYTF,TGTGCCAGCAGCCAAGATCAGGGGGACCTCTATGGCTACACCTTC
NA,TRBJ1-3,NA,TRBV6-5,CATMGGLSGNTIYF,TGTGCCACCATGGGAGGGCTCTCTGGAAACACCATATATTTT
TRBD1,TRBJ2-3,few,TRBV27,CASSYPGTGGTDTQYF,TGTGCCAGCAGTTACCCCGGAACAGGGGGCACAGATACGCAGTATTTT
TRBD1,TRBJ2-1,NA,TRBV7-9,CASSSGQGSYNEQFF,TGTGCCAGCAGCTCCGGACAGGGCTCCTACAATGAGCAGTTCTTC
NA,TRBJ1-1,NA,TRBV7-9,CASSPWGGKNTEAFF,TGTGCCAGCAGCCCGTGGGGGGGAAAGAACACTGAAGCTTTCTTT
NA,TRBJ1-6,NA,TRBV2,CASSPGLGSPLHF,TGTGCCAGCAGTCCTGGGTTGGGCTCACCCCTCCACTTT
NA,TRBJ1-1,NA,TRBV2,CASKVEENTEAFF,TGTGCCAGCAAGGTGGAGGAGAACACTGAAGCTTTCTTT
NA,TRBJ1-1,NA,TRBV18,CASSPLKQGFGNTEAFF,TGTGCCAGCTCACCCCTAAAACAGGGATTTGGGAACACTGAAGCTTTCTTT
NA,TRBJ2-3,once,TRBV7-2,CASSPRWETTDTQYF,TGTGCCAGCAGCCCGCGGTGGGAGACCACAGATACGCAGTATTTT
NA,TRBJ1-1,once,TRBV20-1,CSASRRGAFF,TGCAGTGCTAGCCGGAGGGGAGCTTTCTTT
TRBD2,TRBJ2-3,many,TRBV9,CASSTGLARTDTQYF,TGTGCCAGCAGCACCGGACTAGCGAGGACAGATACGCAGTATTTT
NA,TRBJ1-4,few,TRBV4-1,CASSQVGLLGNEKLFF,TGCGCCAGCAGCCAAGTTGGACTGCTGGGGAATGAAAAACTGTTTTTT
NA,TRBJ1-3,NA,TRBV7-9,CASSLSGNTIYF,TGTGCCAGCAGCCTCTCTGGAAACACCATATATTTT
NA,TRBJ1-1,NA,TRBV5-5,CASRIDSDWTEAFF,TGTGCCAGCAGAATCGACAGTGATTGGACTGAAGCTTTCTTT
NA,TRBJ1-3,NA,TRBV2,CASSRERPSSGNTIYF,TGTGCCAGCAGTCGGGAGAGACCGAGCTCTGGAAACACCATATATTTT
NA,TRBJ2-2,NA,TRBV4-3,CASSQDYTSTGELFF,TGCGCCAGCAGCCAAGATTACACCAGCACCGGGGAGCTGTTTTTT
NA,TRBJ1-4,NA,TRBV5-1,CASSLQGATNEKLFF,TGCGCCAGCAGCTTACAGGGAGCAACTAATGAAAAACTGTTTTTT
NA,TRBJ1-3,NA,TRBV6-1,CASSDMGAGLAGNTIYF,TGTGCCAGCAGTGACATGGGTGCAGGGTTGGCTGGAAACACCATATATTTT
TRBD1,TRBJ1-4,NA,TRBV6-5,CASSMTGGGGEKLFF,TGTGCCAGCAGTATGACAGGGGGCGGTGGTGAAAAACTGTTTTTT
TRBD1,TRBJ1-6,NA,TRBV6-5,CASSYVGQGRNSPLHF,TGTGCCAGCAGTTACGTGGGACAGGGGAGAAATTCACCCCTCCACTTT
NA,TRBJ2-3,NA,TRBV15,CATSREQTTDTQYF,TGTGCCACCAGCAGAGAACAGACCACAGATACGCAGTATTTT
NA,TRBJ2-3,NA,TRBV21-1,CASIITSGGPKVSTDTQYF,TGTGCCAGCATCATAACTAGCGGGGGGCCTAAGGTTAGCACAGATACGCAGTATTTT
TRBD1,TRBJ2-7,NA,TRBV7-2,CASSPSGTGTYEQYF,TGTGCCAGCAGCCCATCCGGGACAGGGACCTACGAGCAGTACTTC
TRBD1,TRBJ1-1,NA,TRBV6-1,CASSPRQGASTEAFF,TGTGCCAGCAGTCCGAGACAGGGGGCAAGTACTGAAGCTTTCTTT
NA,TRBJ1-3,NA,TRBV4-3,CASSWSAGNTIYF,TGCGCCAGCAGCTGGAGTGCTGGAAACACCATATATTTT
NA,TRBJ1-4,once,TRBV18,CASSPLASEKLFF,TGTGCCAGCTCACCACTCGCTAGTGAAAAACTGTTTTTT
NA,TRBJ2-1,NA,TRBV27,CATLTRGNNEQFF,TGTGCCACCCTCACCCGAGGGAACAATGAGCAGTTCTTC
NA,TRBJ2-5,NA,TRBV11-2,CASSLWGLETQYF,TGTGCCAGCAGCTTATGGGGGCTAGAGACCCAGTACTTC
TRBD1,TRBJ2-7,NA,TRBV15,CATSSPKGQGSSYEQYF,TGTGCCACCAGCAGTCCGAAGGGACAGGGGAGCTCCTACGAGCAGTACTTC
TRBD2,TRBJ2-6,NA,TRBV4-1,CASSQAGGAAGANVLTF,TGCGCCAGCAGCCAAGCGGGGGGGGCTGCGGGGGCCAACGTCCTGACTTTC
NA,TRBJ1-1,NA,TRBV5-5,CASSGYTEAFF,TGTGCCAGCAGCGGCTACACTGAAGCTTTCTTT
TRBD1,TRBJ2-5,NA,TRBV7-9,CASSGRTGKETQYF,TGTGCCAGCAGCGGCCGGACAGGGAAAGAGACCCAGTACTTC
TRBD1,TRBJ2-1,NA,TRBV25-1,CASSAWTGLSYNEQFF,TGTGCCAGCAGTGCCTGGACAGGCCTCTCCTACAATGAGCAGTTCTTC
NA,TRBJ1-4,NA,TRBV2,CASSLQGNEKLFF,TGTGCCAGCAGCCTCCAGGGAAATGAAAAACTGTTTTTT
TRBD1,TRBJ1-4,NA,TRBV5-1,CASSLAVSGQGVATNEKLFF,TGCGCCAGCAGCTTGGCAGTATCGGGACAGGGGGTCGCAACTAATGAAAAACTGTTTTTT
TRBD1,TRBJ1-1,NA,TRBV6-5,CASSYSAGGETEAFF,TGTGCCAGCAGTTACTCGGCAGGGGGAGAAACTGAAGCTTTCTTT
NA,TRBJ1-6,NA,TRBV7-9,CASSPQGSLGPLHF,TGTGCCAGCAGCCCACAGGGCTCCTTGGGACCCCTCCACTTT
TRBD1,TRBJ1-5,once,TRBV4-2,CASSVQGDEQPQHF,TGTGCCAGCAGCGTACAGGGGGATGAGCAGCCCCAGCATTTT
NA,TRBJ1-2,NA,TRBV6-6,CASSYSNRQAYGYTF,TGTGCCAGCAGTTACTCGAATAGGCAGGCCTATGGCTACACCTTC
TRBD2,TRBJ2-2,few,TRBV4-1,CASSQDRDSGGFANTGELFF,TGCGCCAGCAGCCAAGATCGTGATAGCGGGGGGTTCGCGAACACCGGGGAGCTGTTTTTT
NA,TRBJ1-1,NA,TRBV6-1,CASSWTPNTEAFF,TGTGCCAGCAGTTGGACACCGAACACTGAAGCTTTCTTT
NA,TRBJ2-5,NA,TRBV6-5,CASSYTGSRETQYF,TGTGCCAGCAGTTACACTGGGAGTCGAGAGACCCAGTACTTC